This T cell receptor beta chain emerged from a study of T cell changes during pregnancy in multiple sclerosis (dated by TCRdb to between 2018 and 2021). About the full investigation: In women with multiple sclerosis, the researchers looked at how the T cell repertoire shifted as pregnancy progressed.

V lost 7 bases and J lost 6 bases, and the count of bases not matched to a germline gene is 10. Taken from cysteine to phenylalanine, the CDR3 has 13 residues. Kept here is only the CDR3 DNA, which spans 39 bases and is read in frame from base 1. CDR1 SQVTM and CDR2 ANQGSEA were looked up in the germline V gene. For this clone: Its recognized antigen is unknown. No base-level quality is on record; no much larger clone is a single base apart.

The method behind the library was the immunoSEQ multiplex PCR assay. The table was pulled from immuneACCESS by TCRdb, which kept in-frame rearrangements only. Such tables lose some clones; where checked, under half of the loss comes from unresolved V genes, and the rest has no known cause. For this sample there are fewer than 45,000 clones; approximately 94% appear just once. The ten largest clones represent roughly 8.7% of the sample. This sample comprised CD8+ T cells from peripheral blood mononuclear cells, obtained in the third trimester of pregnancy. The sequence derives from a female donor with multiple sclerosis, enrolled in a pregnancy study. The rearrangement combines TRBV29-1 with TRBJ2-7, and TRBD1 matches 9 of the central bases. The nucleotide sequence is TGCAGCGCAGAGACAGGGGGGGCCTCCGAGCAGTACTTC. Its protein reads: CSAETGGASEQYF.